This T cell receptor (beta chain) was obtained from a study of beta chain features in type 1 diabetes. The wider study: The examined sorted cells totaled about 110 million across samples.

A sort by CD45RO/CCR7/CD25/CD127/CD95/CD27 yielded CD4+ naive, central memory, regulatory and stem cell-like memory cells. Every bit of the isolated RNA underwent reverse transcription, so sequencing read expressed TCRB transcripts. The table came from immunoSEQ multiplex PCR; TCRdb's copy has only in-frame clones and leaves some out. Among 400,000 or so clones listed, 10% to 15% were seen once. Points from the study as a whole: Lower insertion and higher deletion counts appeared at VDJ junctions in type 1 diabetes patients. Shortening of TCRB CDR3s, moderate but significant, appeared in all four CD4+ subsets of Type 1 diabetes patients. Sequencing used cDNA, and cells with high TCR expression could therefore be over-represented.

This clone has a handful of counts. Its specificity is not known. The CDR3 has 14 residues. The V gene's germline CDR1 is KGHSH and CDR2 LQKENI. The trim removed 2 bases at V and 5 bases at J, leaving 4 bases unmatched. The chain combines TRBV18 with TRBJ1-2; 8 nucleotides agree with TRBD1. The specimen was naive CD4+ T cells from blood. The TCR sequence derives from a woman younger than 30 with type 1 diabetes. In nucleotides, the CDR3 is TGTGCCAGCTCACCAAAGGGACAGGAGTATGGCTACACCTTC. Its protein product is CASSPKGQEYGYTF.